This TCR beta chain was recorded in a study of T cell repertoires in cytomegalovirus infection (dated 2019 in TCRdb). With regard to the full study: Alongside well-studied HLA-B-restricted epitopes, the peptide stimulations were aimed at recently identified HLA-C-restricted CMV epitopes, whose presentation resists viral immunomodulation. Donor HLA type was relevant to the analysis, as public TCR beta signatures indicated carriage of CMV infection together with the matching HLA type. Study-wide findings and limitations: The ex vivo response was dominated by HLA-C-restricted CMV-specific TCR beta clonotypes, and the single most frequent clonotype in two of eight donors was supplied by these HLA-C-restricted clonotypes. Carriers of CMV infection plus the relevant HLA type were discriminated by the cumulative frequency of public TCR beta family members in the study cohort and in an independent approximately 400-donor cohort.

The intended sense of this specimen's treatment or condition label: in vitro stimulation with specific CMV peptide epitopes to enrich CMV-specific T cells. For sequencing, an Illumina HiSeq 1500 was employed. TCRdb itself trimmed the public reads at Q25 with fastp, ran MiXCR and retained productive beta chains. Rows matching on CDR3 protein sequence are summarized as one entry with the most common DNA and genes. The sample table contains 250,000 to 300,000 distinct CDR3 sequences; only one count was recorded for approximately 22% of them. In total, the top ten clones hold roughly 19% of the sample. The germline V end is reduced by 7 bases and the J end by 7 bases; junction bases left unmatched: 11. Via the germline V gene, CDR1 is MDHEN and CDR2 SYDVKM. From the cysteine up to the phenylalanine, the CDR3 has a length of 15 residues. Of the read, only the CDR3 DNA is kept; its 45 bases are in frame from base 1.

A few counts support this clonotype. Its antigen remains undetermined. Qualities for individual bases were not recorded, and no much larger clone is one base off. Source: cultured PBMCs, taken from culture after CMV antigen stimulation. This sequence originates from a human donor in good health (CMV status not recorded). Some clones in this sample may be carry-over from other donors' samples. The V and J segments used are TRBV28 and TRBJ2-1; TRBD1 aligns with 9 central bases. The nucleotide sequence reads as follows: TGTGCCAGCATCAGTGGCGGGACAGGGCCTAATGAGCAGTTCTTC. This yields the protein CASISGGTGPNEQFF.